This T cell receptor (beta chain) was identified in a study of PD-1 blockade in classical Hodgkin lymphoma. Study-wide results and caveats: Relapsed/refractory patients reportedly had lower baseline diversity than newly diagnosed patients.

Trimming took 7 bases from V and 7 from J, leaving 16 bases between them. Germline V gives CDR1 MNHEY, CDR2 SMNVEV (reference sequence). The CDR3 spans 13 residues. Following autologous stem cell transplantation, relapse occurred in every patient, and exposure to brentuximab vedotin varied. This clone was detected only once. Its matching antigen is unknown. Using immunoSEQ multiplex PCR, the repertoire was profiled, and TCRdb retains in-frame clones only, with some absent. The sample carries 14,000 or so clones, around 84% recorded once. The specimen was peripheral blood mononuclear cells (PBMCs), collected at baseline. The chain uses TRBV27 and TRBJ1-2, with no clear D. This receptor was identified in a human donor with classical Hodgkin lymphoma. CDR3 sequence: CASKRGGGGGYTF. The CDR3 bases are TGTGCCAGCAAGCGAGGAGGAGGAGGTGGCTACACCTTC.